Below, 17 T cell receptor beta chains from the same sample are listed, as sequenced in a study of technical replicates of blood from several donors. The data were produced by immunoSEQ multiplex PCR, yet TCRdb's version contains in-frame clones alone and is incomplete. The sample comprises approximately 73,000 clones, more than 85% of which are singletons, and more than 0.2% rests with the top ten. Sequenced material: T cells isolated from PBMCs. The receptors stem from a human donor in good health.

The chain carries TRBV5-1 and TRBJ2-7; 7 bases align to TRBD1. CDR1 is SGHRS and CDR2 is YFSETQ in the germline V gene. J lost 6 bases, V lost 0 bases, and 6 bases had no gene match. The CDR3 runs to 14 residues. The CDR3 region is CASSLGQGEFEQYF. The DNA for the CDR3 is TGCGCCAGCAGCTTGGGGCAGGGGGAGTTCGAGCAGTACTTC.

The chain joins TRBV5-1 to TRBJ2-1, with D unclear. Trimming stripped 0 bases from V and 2 bases from J, with 12 bases between. This CDR3 is 16 amino acids long. Germline assignment: CDR1 SGHRS and CDR2 YFSETQ. CDR3 in amino acids: CASSLGEFLPYNEQFF. The CDR3 DNA reads TGCGCCAGCAGCTTGGGAGAGTTTTTGCCCTACAATGAGCAGTTCTTC.

The J gene is TRBJ1-2, the V gene TRBV28, with D maybe TRBD1 (6 bases). CDR3 length: 13 amino acids. V was clipped by 5 bases and J by 4 bases, with 11 bases between them. Germline values: CDR1 MDHEN, CDR2 SYDVKM. The CDR3 DNA reads TGTGCCAGCAGTACAAGGACAGCCTATGGCTACACCTTC. It specifies CASSTRTAYGYTF.

V gene TRBV10-3 combines with J gene TRBJ2-7; TRBD2 aligns across 12 bases. CDR3 length: 17 residues. Germline assignment: CDR1 ENHRY and CDR2 SYGVKD. The V and J ends lost 0 bases and 4 bases, in that order; junction bases with no gene match: 7. CDR3 in amino acids: CAISESRLAGERYEQYF. CDR3 coding DNA: TGTGCCATCAGTGAGTCGCGACTAGCGGGAGAAAGATACGAGCAGTACTTC.

This clone is a singleton in its sample. The chain carries TRBV5-1 and TRBJ2-1; TRBD2 aligns across 11 bases. V lost 3 bases, J lost 7 bases, and 9 bases stayed unmatched. This CDR3 is 16 amino acids long. Germline-derived CDR1 and CDR2 are SGHRS and YFSETQ. CDR3 sequence: CASSSGFASGGNEQFF. The CDR3 DNA reads as TGCGCCAGCAGCTCCGGGTTCGCTAGCGGGGGGAATGAGCAGTTCTTC.

The chain uses TRBV7-9 and TRBJ2-2, with D hard to call. This CDR3 region has 12 residues. Germline values: CDR1 SEHNR, CDR2 FQNEAQ (reference sequence). V gave up 5 bases and J gave up 6 bases, with 7 bases separating them. The CDR3, as DNA: TGTGCCAGCAGCCGGTATCCCGGGGAGCTGTTTTTT. Translating it yields CASSRYPGELFF.

This sequence joins TRBV28 and TRBJ1-1, with TRBD1 matching over 9 bases. V shed 5 bases, J shed 7 bases, and the junction held 8 bases outside the gene matches. The CDR3 extends over 14 amino acids. The germline gives CDR1 MDHEN, CDR2 SYDVKM. CDR3 DNA sequence: TGTGCCAGCAGTCCCCCGGGACAGGGATATGAAGCTTTCTTT. It encodes CASSPPGQGYEAFF. Based on the CDR3 plus reference TRBV28 and TRBJ1-1, the full variable domain is DVKVTQSSRYLVKRTGEKVFLECVQDMDHENMFWYRQDPGLGLRLIYFSYDVKMKEKGDIPEGYSVSREKKERFSLILESASTNQTSMYLCASSPPGQGYEAFFGQGTRLTVV.

This clone was detected once. V and J are TRBV27 and TRBJ2-7, with 8 nucleotides matching TRBD1. Germline V gene data show CDR1 as MNHEY and CDR2 as SMNVEV (reference sequence). Trimming at V came to 3 bases and at J to 3 bases, leaving 4 bases not matched to a gene. The CDR3 length is 14 residues. The CDR3 DNA is TGTGCCAGCAGTTTCGGGACAGGTGACTACGAGCAGTACTTC. Its protein is CASSFGTGDYEQYF.

This chain links TRBV9 with TRBJ2-1, with 9 bases fitting TRBD2. The CDR3 consists of 16 residues. The V gene end was trimmed by 0 bases and the J gene end by 10 bases; junction bases not matched to a gene: 11. The germline gives CDR1 SGDLS, CDR2 YYNGEE. The CDR3 bases are TGTGCCAGCAGCGTAGGCGGGAGGGGACTAGCACACGAGCAGTTCTTC. Protein: CASSVGGRGLAHEQFF.

The chain combines TRBV14 with TRBJ2-1, with D possibly matching TRBD2 (6 bases). Trimming removed 0 bases at V and 4 bases at J, with 10 bases between. The germline V gene has CDR1 SGHDN and CDR2 FVKESK. CDR3 length equals 15 residues. CDR3 bases: TGTGCCAGCAGCCAAGAGAATCGGGGGTACAATGAGCAGTTCTTC. Residues: CASSQENRGYNEQFF.

The V gene is TRBV2, the J gene TRBJ2-7, with 9 bases that match TRBD1. J gave up 5 bases and V 3 bases, and 8 bases lay outside the gene matches. The V gene's germline CDR1 is SNHLY and CDR2 FYNNEI. The CDR3 covers 15 residues. For the CDR3, the DNA is TGTGCCAGCAGTGAGTCGGGACAGGGTTATCACGAGCAGTACTTC. The encoded protein is CASSESGQGYHEQYF. Filled out from reference TRBV2 and TRBJ2-7, the complete variable domain reads EPEVTQTPSHQVTQMGQEVILRCVPISNHLYFYWYRQILGQKVEFLVSFYNNEISEKSEIFDDQFSVERPDGSNFTLKIRSTKLEDSAMYFCASSESGQGYHEQYFGPGTRLTVT.

This chain connects TRBV27 to TRBJ2-7, with D perhaps TRBD1 (6 bases). V gave up 1 base and J gave up 4 bases, with 17 bases separating them. Germline CDR1 and CDR2: MNHEY and SMNVEV (reference sequence). CDR3 length equals 16 residues. CDR3 DNA sequence: TGTGCCAGCAGTTTATTAACAAGTACAGGGCTTTACGAGCAGTACTTC. As protein: CASSLLTSTGLYEQYF.

This sequence joins TRBV2 and TRBJ1-2; D gene ambiguous. V gave up 6 bases and J gave up 0 bases, with 17 bases separating them. CDR3 length: 16 amino acids. Germline CDR1 reads SNHLY; CDR2 reads FYNNEI. DNA of the CDR3: TGTGCCAGCAGCCACGAACCCGCGGCCGCTAACTATGGCTACACCTTC. Translated: CASSHEPAAANYGYTF.

This clone has a single count. The chain links TRBV7-2 to TRBJ2-5; 10 nucleotides agree with TRBD2. The ends lost 2 bases at V and 5 bases at J; junction bases unmatched: 14. Germline V gene lookup returns CDR1 SGHTA and CDR2 FQGNSA. This CDR3 spans 18 amino acids. This CDR3 reads CASSLIGLAGALQETQYF. The CDR3 DNA reads TGTGCCAGCAGCTTAATTGGGCTAGCGGGAGCTCTACAGGAGACCCAGTACTTC. Based on the CDR3 plus reference TRBV7-2 and TRBJ2-5, the full variable domain is GAGVSQSPSNKVTEKGKDVELRCDPISGHTALYWYRQSLGQGLEFLIYFQGNSAPDKSGLPSDRFSAERTGGSVSTLTIQRTQQEDSAVYLCASSLIGLAGALQETQYFGPGTRLLVL.

The V gene is TRBV9, the J gene TRBJ2-3; TRBD2 matches 8 bases. Germline assignment: CDR1 SGDLS and CDR2 YYNGEE. This CDR3 is built from 14 residues. After removal of 4 bases from V and 9 bases from J, the junction contained 10 bases not matched to a gene. Written as DNA, the CDR3 is TGTGCCAGCAGCCCTGACCCGGGGGGGGAGACGCAGTATTTT. The encoded protein is CASSPDPGGETQYF.

This sequence joins TRBV5-1 and TRBJ2-7; 13 bases are a match to TRBD2. This CDR3 has 17 amino acids. CDR1 and CDR2 from the germline V gene are SGHRS and YFSETQ. J gave up 1 base and V 4 bases, and 8 bases lay outside the gene matches. CDR3 amino acids: CASSLRLAGGSSYEQYF. The CDR3 bases are TGCGCCAGCAGCCTTCGACTAGCGGGGGGTTCTTCCTACGAGCAGTACTTC.

The chain has TRBV5-6 and TRBJ2-3; 10 positions match TRBD2. Germline V gene lookup returns CDR1 SGHDT and CDR2 YYEEEE. The CDR3 covers 15 residues. After removal of 1 base from V and 2 bases from J, the junction contained 1 base not matched to a gene. CDR3 sequence reads: CASSLTSGVTDTQYF. The DNA for the CDR3 is TGTGCCAGCAGCTTGACTAGCGGGGTCACAGATACGCAGTATTTT.